This TCR beta chain was sequenced during a study of OX40 agonist ivuxolimab in advanced cancers. Findings of the study overall: Researchers did not determine the expanded peripheral T cells' antigen specificity.

A note on this clone: The antigen is undetermined.

Germline CDR1 is SGHNT and CDR2 is YYREEE (reference sequence). V was pared by 5 bases and J by 5 bases, with 10 bases of the junction left unmatched. The CDR3 has 14 residues. Some clones are missing from TCRdb's copy, which holds only in-frame ones; the method was immunoSEQ multiplex PCR. The data hold some 100,000 clones, with around 86% observed a single time. The clonotype comes from an adult with an advanced solid tumor such as melanoma, head and neck, liver or kidney cancer. The specimen comprised CD4+ or CD8+ T cells sorted from blood, sampled in a trial of the OX40 agonist ivuxolimab. J is TRBJ2-7 and V is TRBV5-4; 7 bases fit TRBD1. CDR3 coding DNA: TGTGCCAGCAGGACCGGACAGGTCGAGGACGAGCAGTACTTC. This sequence encodes CASRTGQVEDEQYF.